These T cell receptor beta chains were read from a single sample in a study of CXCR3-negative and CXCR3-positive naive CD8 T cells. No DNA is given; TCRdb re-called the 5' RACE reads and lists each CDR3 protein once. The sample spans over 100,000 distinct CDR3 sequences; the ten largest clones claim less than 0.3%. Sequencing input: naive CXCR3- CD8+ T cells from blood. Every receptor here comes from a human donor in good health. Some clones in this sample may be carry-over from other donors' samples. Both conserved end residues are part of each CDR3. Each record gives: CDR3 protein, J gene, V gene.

CSVEGPSNYGYTF,TRBJ1-2,TRBV29-1
CSVGPAGEEETQYF,TRBJ2-5,TRBV29-1
CASSFGDTYEQYF,TRBJ2-7,TRBV27
CASSHSGGGLAGSEQFF,TRBJ2-1,TRBV3-1
CASSLKGGNQPQHF,TRBJ1-5,TRBV7-2
CASSQEGRISQPQHF,TRBJ1-5,TRBV4-1
CASSAMGQGINTQYF,TRBJ2-3,TRBV11-3
CASSMKGARYNEQFF,TRBJ2-1,TRBV28
CASFSQGFDPLLF,TRBJ1-2,TRBV12-3/TRBV12-4
CASSFDRGDDEQFF,TRBJ2-1,TRBV7-9
CSAPTVTSGRTGEQFF,TRBJ2-1,TRBV20-1
CSVVGDSYNEQFF,TRBJ2-1,TRBV29-1
CSVVGISYNEQFF,TRBJ2-1,TRBV29-1
CSVLSSSTDTQYF,TRBJ2-3,TRBV29-1
CASSLLPGSGPRETQYF,TRBJ2-5,TRBV28
CSVRDSYTGELFF,TRBJ2-2,TRBV29-1
CSVEKDAGTYF,TRBJ2-4,TRBV29-1
CASSDTGVSPLHF,TRBJ1-6,TRBV25-1
CASSPGTGIPYEQYF,TRBJ2-7,TRBV6-6
CATSRVGGGWETQYF,TRBJ2-5,TRBV15
CASSPGLAGLLEYNEQFF,TRBJ2-1,TRBV5-1
CASSLRGSGDEQFF,TRBJ2-1,TRBV28
CASSVPAGSSYNEQFF,TRBJ2-1,TRBV7-6
CASSYSGVSYNSPLHF,TRBJ1-6,TRBV6-6
CASSIMHSYEQYF,TRBJ2-7,TRBV19
CATSDSRGTSNYEQYF,TRBJ2-7,TRBV24-1
CASSFPVGLAEQETQYF,TRBJ2-5,TRBV11-2
CAISESRGPGEQFF,TRBJ2-1,TRBV10-3
CSVGVNRDYGYTF,TRBJ1-2,TRBV29-1